Reported below is one T cell receptor (beta chain). This sample was taken from a study of blood T cell repertoires in COVID-19. TCRdb keeps only in-frame clones here, not all; method: immunoSEQ multiplex PCR. The table lists roughly 270,000 clones, 85% of them singletons. In germline, CDR1 is KGHDR, CDR2 SFDVKD. V shed 5 bases and J 2 bases; nucleotides not matched to a gene: 7. The CDR3 consists of 15 residues. All recovered Cohort 3 donors got two negative PCRs, got clearance, or saw symptom resolution. The source is a woman in her fifties or sixties who had recovered from COVID-19. The sequenced sample was PBMCs or T cells enriched from blood (not recorded which). This chain uses TRBV24-1 with TRBJ2-5; 7 nucleotides agree with TRBD1. The CDR3 bases are TGTGCCACCAGTGCGGCAGGGGGTGGTCAAGAGACCCAGTACTTC. Translated: CATSAAGGGQETQYF.